Following are 15 T cell receptor beta chains from one sample sequenced in a study of T-cell reconstitution after alpha-beta-depleted transplantation in children. TCRbeta library construction was performed incorporating unique molecular identifiers. TCRdb re-called the PCR reads with MiXCR, one entry per CDR3 protein. The sample carries about 980,000 distinct CDR3 sequences, about 30% recorded once. This specimen consisted of PBMCs, mostly from graft donor cells, obtained 360 days after TCRalphabeta/CD19-depleted stem cell transplant. The receptors derive from a boy younger than two who had a stem cell transplant for SCID, so the T cells may come from the graft donor.

V usage is TRBV11-2 and J usage is TRBJ2-7; weak D call: TRBD1 (5 bases). This CDR3 has 10 amino acids. Germline CDR1 reads SGHAT; CDR2 reads FQNNGV. Trimming took off 0 bases at V and 12 bases at J, with 6 bases between the two ends. CDR3 protein: CASSLDRVYF. In nucleotides, the CDR3 is TGTGCCAGCAGCTTAGACAGGGTGTACTTC.

The CDR3 DNA sequence: TGTGCCACCAGCAGAGGAAGGACAGGGGGTCAGCCCCAGCATTTT. The encoded protein is CATSRGRTGGQPQHF. This chain connects TRBV15 to TRBJ1-5; 10 bases match TRBD1. The CDR3 is 15 residues long. From germline, CDR1 is LNHNV and CDR2 YYDKDF (reference sequence). J lost 6 bases, V lost 1 base, and 3 bases had no gene match.

This clonotype appeared a few times. This chain links TRBV4-1 with TRBJ2-4, with 9 bases lining up with TRBD1. The CDR3 consists of 19 residues. With 1 base clipped from V and 9 bases from J, the junction kept 19 bases outside the gene matches. The germline V gene has CDR1 MGHRA and CDR2 YSYEKL. DNA of the CDR3: TGCGCCAGCAGCCAAGTTGGTCTTCGATACAGGGGGCAGACCCCCATTCAGTACTTC. Amino acid sequence: CASSQVGLRYRGQTPIQYF.

The V and J genes are TRBV10-1 and TRBJ2-3, with TRBD1 as a possible D gene (5 bases). This CDR3 spans 16 amino acids. V was cut by 4 bases and J by 3 bases, with 17 bases left in between. Germline lookup yields CDR1 WNHNN and CDR2 SYGVQD (reference sequence). Here the CDR3 DNA reads TGCGCCAGCAGTGGAAGGAAGCAGGGATTAACAGATACGCAGTATTTT. Its translation is CASSGRKQGLTDTQYF.

This clonotype was found a few times. The chain recombines TRBV29-1 with TRBJ2-2; D gene unclear. V was shortened by 3 bases and J by 7 bases, with 6 bases between the two germline ends. This CDR3 region has 11 residues. The V gene's germline CDR1 is SQVTM and CDR2 ANQGSEA. CDR3 in amino acids: CSVDRSGELFF. CDR3 nucleotide sequence: TGCAGCGTTGATAGGAGCGGGGAGCTGTTTTTT.

This clonotype showed up just a few times. V gene TRBV20-1 combines with J gene TRBJ2-1; 7 positions agree with TRBD2. The trim removed 5 bases at V and 8 bases at J, leaving 9 bases unmatched. The CDR3 runs to 13 residues. Looked up from germline, CDR1 is DFQATT and CDR2 is SNEGSKA (reference sequence). CDR3 residues: CSAGRGGIDEQFF. The CDR3 region has the DNA TGCAGTGCTGGCCGGGGAGGGATCGATGAGCAGTTCTTC.

This clonotype was observed a few times. V usage is TRBV11-2 and J usage is TRBJ2-5, with D possibly TRBD2 on 6 matching bases. The CDR3 runs to 18 residues. V was clipped by 2 bases and J by 2 bases, with 21 bases between them. The germline V gene encodes CDR1 SGHAT and CDR2 FQNNGV. CDR3 sequence: CASSLSAAKVAAQETQYF. The CDR3 coding sequence is TGTGCCAGCAGCTTATCAGCGGCGAAGGTAGCGGCTCAAGAGACCCAGTACTTC. The complete variable domain, with remaining parts taken from reference TRBV11-2 and TRBJ2-5, reads EAGVAQSPRYKIIEKRQSVAFWCNPISGHATLYWYQQILGQGPKLLIQFQNNGVVDDSQLPKDRFSAERLKGVDSTLKIQPAKLEDSAVYLCASSLSAAKVAAQETQYFGPGTRLLVL.

V gene TRBV7-9 combines with J gene TRBJ1-4; D gene uncertain. This CDR3 comprises 12 residues. The ends were cut back, 9 bases at V and 7 bases at J, with 12 bases in the middle. The germline V gene encodes CDR1 SEHNR and CDR2 FQNEAQ (reference sequence). DNA of the CDR3: TGTGCCAGTGGTGGTCGGGGTGAAAAACTGTTTTTT. It codes for CASGGRGEKLFF.

This clonotype was counted a single time. The chain carries TRBV4-1 and TRBJ2-3, with D unresolved. The CDR3 length is 15 residues. V lost 0 bases and J lost 2, with 9 bases in between. Per the germline V gene, CDR1 is MGHRA and CDR2 is YSYEKL. CDR3 sequence reads: CASSQEGVPTDTQYF. The DNA of the CDR3 is TGCGCCAGCAGCCAAGAAGGCGTCCCCACAGATACGCAGTATTTT.

This rearrangement joins TRBV29-1 to TRBJ2-3; 7 bases fit TRBD2. CDR3 length equals 17 residues. The germline CDR1 and CDR2 sequences are SQVTM and ANQGSEA. Trimming cost V 6 bases and J 1 base; bases outside gene matches: 16. CDR3 DNA: TGCAGCGTCAACAAAATGATTGTCCGGGGGGGCACAGATACGCAGTATTTT. It is translated as CSVNKMIVRGGTDTQYF.

Only a few counts were recorded for this clonotype. The V and J genes are TRBV15 and TRBJ2-4, with D tentatively TRBD2 (5 bases). V lost 1 base and J 9 bases, leaving 13 bases between the germline ends. The CDR3 sequence is 14 residues long. Germline V gene data show CDR1 as LNHNV and CDR2 as YYDKDF (reference sequence). CDR3 loop: CATSRGFHEGIQYF. CDR3 in DNA: TGTGCCACCAGCAGAGGATTCCACGAGGGCATTCAGTACTTC.

This clonotype has a handful of counts. This sequence joins TRBV6-1 and TRBJ2-1; 11 nucleotides line up with TRBD2. The CDR3 extends over 18 amino acids. Per the germline V gene, CDR1 is MNHNS and CDR2 is SASEGT. The junction had 11 bases not matched to a gene; V was cut back by 6 bases and J by 1 base. CDR3 sequence: CASRGPSGGFSSYNEQFF. Here the CDR3 DNA reads TGTGCCAGCAGGGGCCCTAGCGGGGGGTTCTCTTCCTACAATGAGCAGTTCTTC.

The chain joins TRBV12-3 or TRBV12-4 to TRBJ2-7; D is unresolved. The CDR3 totals 14 residues. Deletions cut 3 bases from V and 0 bases from J, with 9 bases between. Here the CDR3 DNA reads TGTGCCAGCAGTTTTCCGGGCCGCTCCTACGAGCAGTACTTC. Protein sequence: CASSFPGRSYEQYF.

Written as DNA, the CDR3 is TGTGCCAGCAGTTGGGTCTGGGGGGATGAAGCTTTCTTT. It encodes CASSWVWGDEAFF. The chain is built from TRBV12-3 or TRBV12-4 and TRBJ1-1; tentatively, D is TRBD1 (5 bases). The CDR3 totals 13 residues. V dropped 4 bases and J dropped 7 bases, with 13 bases sitting between them.

The rearrangement links TRBV20-1 to TRBJ1-2; D gene uncertain. V lost 1 base and J 2 bases, leaving 8 bases between the germline ends. CDR1 DFQATT and CDR2 SNEGSKA come from the germline V gene (reference sequence). This CDR3 contains 13 residues. CDR3 loop: CSARGSENYGYTF. CDR3 nucleotide sequence: TGCAGTGCTAGAGGGTCGGAAAACTATGGCTACACCTTC.